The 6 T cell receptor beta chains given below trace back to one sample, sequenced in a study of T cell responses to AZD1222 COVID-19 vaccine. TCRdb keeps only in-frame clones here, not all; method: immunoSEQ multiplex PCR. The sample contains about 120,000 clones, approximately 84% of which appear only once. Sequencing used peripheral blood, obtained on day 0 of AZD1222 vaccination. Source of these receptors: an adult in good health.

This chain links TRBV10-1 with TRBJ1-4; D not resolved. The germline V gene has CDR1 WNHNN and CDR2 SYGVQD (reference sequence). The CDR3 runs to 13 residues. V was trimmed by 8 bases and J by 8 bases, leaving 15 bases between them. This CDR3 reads CASRRGLGEKLFF. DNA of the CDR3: TGCGCCAGCCGCCGGGGTCTAGGAGAAAAACTGTTTTTT.

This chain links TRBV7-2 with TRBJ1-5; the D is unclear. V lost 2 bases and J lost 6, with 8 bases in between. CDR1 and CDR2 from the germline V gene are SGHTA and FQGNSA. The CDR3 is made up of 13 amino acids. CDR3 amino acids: CASSLSVTQPQHF. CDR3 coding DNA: TGTGCCAGCAGCTTATCCGTTACTCAGCCCCAGCATTTT.

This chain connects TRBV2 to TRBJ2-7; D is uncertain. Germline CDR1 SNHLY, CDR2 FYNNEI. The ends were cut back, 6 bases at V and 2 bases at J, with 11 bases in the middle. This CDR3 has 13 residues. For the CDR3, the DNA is TGTGCCAGCAGGATCTTGCTCGCCTACGAGCAGTACTTC. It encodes CASRILLAYEQYF.

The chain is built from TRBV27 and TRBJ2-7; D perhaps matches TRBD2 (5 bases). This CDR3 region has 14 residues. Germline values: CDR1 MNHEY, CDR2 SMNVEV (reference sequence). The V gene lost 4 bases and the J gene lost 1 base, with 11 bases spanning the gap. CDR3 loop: CASSWSRGSYEQYF. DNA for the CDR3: TGTGCCAGCAGTTGGTCCCGGGGTTCCTACGAGCAGTACTTC.

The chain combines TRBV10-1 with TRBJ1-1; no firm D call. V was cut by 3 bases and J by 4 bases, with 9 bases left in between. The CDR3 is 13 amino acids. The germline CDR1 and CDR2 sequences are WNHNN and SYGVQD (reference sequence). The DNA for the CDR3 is TGCGCCAGCAGTGACCCCTGGAGCACTGAAGCTTTCTTT. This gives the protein CASSDPWSTEAFF.

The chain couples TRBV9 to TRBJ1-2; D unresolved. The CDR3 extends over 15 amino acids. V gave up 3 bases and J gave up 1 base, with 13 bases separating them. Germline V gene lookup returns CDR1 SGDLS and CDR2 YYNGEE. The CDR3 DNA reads TGTGCCAGCAGCGCCCAGACGGCAATTAACTATGGCTACACCTTC. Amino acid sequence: CASSAQTAINYGYTF.